The next 5 T cell receptor beta chains were all read from a single sample in a study of T cell responses to AZD1222 COVID-19 vaccine. Data came from immunoSEQ multiplex PCR; TCRdb stores just in-frame clones and leaves some out. This table holds about 99,000 clones, approximately 88% found once. Source: peripheral blood, taken on day 0 of AZD1222 vaccination. The receptors were gathered from an adult in good health.

The chain has TRBV9 and TRBJ2-6, with D possibly matching TRBD1 (6 bases). Germline loops: CDR1 SGDLS, CDR2 YYNGEE. The CDR3 spans 18 residues. V lost 0 bases to trimming and J lost 2 bases, with 15 bases between them. CDR3 region: CASSVANLAGAGANVLTF. For the CDR3, the DNA is TGTGCCAGCAGCGTAGCAAACTTAGCAGGGGCTGGGGCCAACGTCCTGACTTTC. Together with reference TRBV9 and TRBJ2-6, the CDR3 gives the full variable domain: DSGVTQTPKHLITATGQRVTLRCSPRSGDLSVYWYQQSLDQGLQFLIQYYNGEERAKGNILERFSAQQFPDLHSELNLSSLELGDSALYFCASSVANLAGAGANVLTFGAGSRLTVL.

V gene TRBV6-2 or TRBV6-3 combines with J gene TRBJ2-3, with D perhaps matching TRBD2 (5 bases). Trimming stripped 4 bases from V and 4 bases from J, with 12 bases between. The CDR3 is 14 residues long. Per germline, CDR1 MNHEY and CDR2 SVGEGT. For the CDR3, the DNA is TGTGCCAGCAGTTTAAGCGGAACCCCAGATACGCAGTATTTT. This gives the protein CASSLSGTPDTQYF.

The rearrangement links TRBV11-1 to TRBJ1-3; D is possibly TRBD1 (5 bases). Trimming removed 5 bases at V and 0 bases at J, with 11 bases between. Germline lookup yields CDR1 SGHAT and CDR2 FQDESV (reference sequence). The CDR3 loop spans 15 amino acids. The CDR3 DNA follows: TGTGCCAGCAGCCGGGGACGAGACTCTGGAAACACCATATATTTT. Amino acid sequence: CASSRGRDSGNTIYF.

The CDR3 nucleotides are TGTGCCAGTCCGACGGGGCGGAACTATGGCTACACCTTC. It is translated as CASPTGRNYGYTF. The chain has TRBV25-1 and TRBJ1-2; D may be TRBD1 (5 bases). Germline values: CDR1 MGHDK, CDR2 SYGVNS. Trimming took off 9 bases at V and 2 bases at J, with 13 bases between the two ends. CDR3 length: 13 amino acids.

This clone was detected only a few times. The rearrangement links TRBV30 to TRBJ2-7; 8 bases map to TRBD1. CDR1 is GTSNPN and CDR2 is SVGIG in the germline V gene (reference sequence). This CDR3 region has 13 residues. The V gene end was trimmed by 5 bases and the J gene end by 3 bases; junction bases not matched to a gene: 6. The CDR3 nucleotides read TGTGCCTGGGCCGGACAGGGAAGCTACGAGCAGTACTTC. It is translated as CAWAGQGSYEQYF.